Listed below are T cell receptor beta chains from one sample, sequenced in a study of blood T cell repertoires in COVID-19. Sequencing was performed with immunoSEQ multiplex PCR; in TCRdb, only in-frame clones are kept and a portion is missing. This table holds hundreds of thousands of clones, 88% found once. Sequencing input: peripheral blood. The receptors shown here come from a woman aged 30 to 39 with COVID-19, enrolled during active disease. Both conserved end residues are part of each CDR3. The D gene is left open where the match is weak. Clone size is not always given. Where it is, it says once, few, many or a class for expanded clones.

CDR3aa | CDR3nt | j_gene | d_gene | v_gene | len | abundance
CASSIAAGNGYTF | TGTGCCAGTAGTATCGCGGCAGGGAATGGCTACACCTTC | TRBJ1-2 | - | TRBV19 | 13 | -
CASSAGTSGETQYF | TGTGCCAGCAGTGCCGGGACTAGCGGAGAGACCCAGTACTTC | TRBJ2-5 | TRBD2 | TRBV2 | 14 | -
CASSRLGSGRDEQYF | TGTGCCAGCAGTCGACTCGGGAGCGGGAGGGACGAGCAGTACTTC | TRBJ2-7 | TRBD2 | TRBV28 | 15 | -
CASRSGLAGAGELFF | TGCGCCAGCAGATCGGGACTAGCGGGAGCCGGGGAGCTGTTTTTT | TRBJ2-2 | TRBD2 | TRBV5-1 | 15 | once
CASSLAFGQGSYEQYF | TGTGCCAGCAGCTTGGCATTTGGACAGGGATCCTACGAGCAGTACTTC | TRBJ2-7 | TRBD1 | TRBV5-5 | 16 | -
CSVEETGSGELFF | TGCAGCGTTGAAGAGACGGGATCCGGGGAGCTGTTTTTT | TRBJ2-2 | - | TRBV29-1 | 13 | -
CASSPGLAGTTDTQYF | TGCGCCAGCAGCCCGGGACTAGCGGGGACCACAGATACGCAGTATTTT | TRBJ2-3 | TRBD2 | TRBV5-1 | 16 | -
CASSLAAGGSPNEQYF | TGTGCCAGCAGCTTGGCAGCGGGAGGGTCTCCTAACGAGCAGTACTTC | TRBJ2-7 | TRBD2 | TRBV5-8 | 16 | -
CSVETGINYGYTF | TGCAGCGTTGAAACAGGGATTAACTATGGCTACACCTTC | TRBJ1-2 | - | TRBV29-1 | 13 | -
CASSLRGGYTGELFF | TGTGCCAGCAGCTTAAGGGGGGGCTACACCGGGGAGCTGTTTTTT | TRBJ2-2 | - | TRBV11-2 | 15 | -
CAISETGRGTEAFF | TGTGCCATCAGTGAGACAGGGCGGGGGACTGAAGCTTTCTTT | TRBJ1-1 | - | TRBV10-3 | 14 | -
CASSLTGDTGELFF | TGTGCCAGCAGCTTAACAGGGGACACCGGGGAGCTGTTTTTT | TRBJ2-2 | - | TRBV7-3 | 14 | -
CAIRDRDSNQPQHF | TGTGCCATCCGGGACAGGGATAGCAATCAGCCCCAGCATTTT | TRBJ1-5 | TRBD1 | TRBV10-3 | 14 | -
CASSVEGTPVREQYF | TGTGCCAGCAGCGTAGAAGGAACTCCCGTGAGGGAGCAGTACTTC | TRBJ2-7 | - | TRBV9 | 15 | many
CASSDPTYEQYF | TGTGCCAGCAGTGACCCCACCTACGAGCAGTACTTC | TRBJ2-7 | - | TRBV6-1 | 12 | -
CASSEGGGQPQHF | TGTGCCAGCAGTGAAGGGGGGGGGCAGCCCCAGCATTTT | TRBJ1-5 | - | TRBV7-2 | 13 | -
CASSFWETGSTDTQYF | TGTGCCAGCAGTTTTTGGGAGACAGGGAGCACAGATACGCAGTATTTT | TRBJ2-3 | TRBD1 | TRBV28 | 16 | once
CASSLSQGAGYGYTF | TGTGCCAGCAGTTTATCGCAGGGGGCTGGGTATGGCTACACCTTC | TRBJ1-2 | TRBD1 | TRBV27 | 15 | -
CASSSYTSGTYNEQFF | TGTGCCAGCAGCTCCTATACTAGCGGGACCTACAATGAGCAGTTCTTC | TRBJ2-1 | TRBD2 | TRBV7-9 | 16 | -
CATSDPGTSGRSRQYF | TGTGCCACCAGTGACCCCGGGACTAGCGGGAGGTCCCGGCAGTACTTC | TRBJ2-7 | TRBD2 | TRBV24-1 | 16 | -
CASSPYDVVWTGHQETQYF | TGTGCCAGCTCACCCTACGACGTGGTGTGGACAGGGCACCAAGAGACCCAGTACTTC | TRBJ2-5 | TRBD1 | TRBV18 | 19 | -
CASSQEGRGEQFF | TGCGCCAGCAGCCAAGAGGGTCGGGGTGAGCAGTTCTTC | TRBJ2-1 | - | TRBV4-3 | 13 | -